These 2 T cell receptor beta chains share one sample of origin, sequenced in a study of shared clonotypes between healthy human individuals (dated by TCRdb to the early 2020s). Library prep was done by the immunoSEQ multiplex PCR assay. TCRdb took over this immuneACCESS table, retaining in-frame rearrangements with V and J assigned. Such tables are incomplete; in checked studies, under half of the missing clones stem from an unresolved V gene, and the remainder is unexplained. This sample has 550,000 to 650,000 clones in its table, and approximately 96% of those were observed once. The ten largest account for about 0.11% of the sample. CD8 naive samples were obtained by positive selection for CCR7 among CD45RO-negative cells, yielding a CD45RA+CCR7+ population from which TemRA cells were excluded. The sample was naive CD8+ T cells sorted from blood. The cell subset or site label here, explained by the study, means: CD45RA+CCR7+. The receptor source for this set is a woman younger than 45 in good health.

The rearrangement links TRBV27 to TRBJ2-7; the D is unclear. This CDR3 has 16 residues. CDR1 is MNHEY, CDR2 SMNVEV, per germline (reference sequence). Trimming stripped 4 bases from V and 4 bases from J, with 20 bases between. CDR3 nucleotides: TGTGCCAGCAGTTCCCCCCCCAGCCAGAGTTTATACGAGCAGTACTTC. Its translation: CASSSPPSQSLYEQYF.

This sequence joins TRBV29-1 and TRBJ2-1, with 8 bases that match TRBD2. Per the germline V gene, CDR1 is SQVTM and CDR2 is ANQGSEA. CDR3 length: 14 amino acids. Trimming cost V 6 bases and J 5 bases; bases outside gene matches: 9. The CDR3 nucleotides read TGCAGCGTCCTACTAGCGGAAACAAACAATGAGCAGTTCTTC. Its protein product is CSVLLAETNNEQFF.